This T cell receptor beta chain was documented in a study of blood T cell repertoires in COVID-19 (dated by TCRdb to 2019 to 2021). As for the study more broadly: Collaborator samples came from the United States, Italy and Spain and covered acute and convalescent phases of COVID-19. The prospective study material was composed of cDNA or gDNA derived from T cells, B-cell-depleted T cells, or PBMCs. Subjects who had been exposed to COVID-19, were actively infected with it, or had recovered from it provided the deeply sampled blood TCRbeta repertoires that made up the dataset. The repertoires were released in a freely available public database meant as a resource for research on the immune response to SARS-CoV-2. Samples were obtained from the ongoing ImmuneRACE study (first 160 participants) and from about 1,300 subjects provided by 6 global collaborators. Sample metadata almost always included a de-identified subject ID, COVID-19 status, age in years and sex. Where HLA class I and class II types were available, the types were taken from metadata supplied by the sample provider, not from assay-based typing. Study-wide findings and limitations: How much clinical and demographic metadata was included differed by source and by participant, and the metadata was provided uncurated.

To note about this clone: Its target antigen remains unknown. Base quality data are lacking; no much larger clone is found one base away.

Looking up the germline V gene yields CDR1 SGHNT and CDR2 YENEEA. V is cut back by 5 bases and J by 1 base, with 8 bases in the junction unmatched. From cysteine to phenylalanine, the CDR3 is 18 amino acids long. CDR3 DNA is the only sequence kept; it has 54 bases, read in frame from the first base. Each collaborating institution followed its own protocols to collect whole blood in K2EDTA tubes. For TCRbeta analysis, collaborator samples were shipped as frozen whole blood, as isolated PBMCs, or as DNA extracted from either sample type. The immunoSEQ Assay, a bias-controlled multiplex PCR, was used to amplify TCRbeta CDR3 regions from genomic DNA. The study's own analysis went as follows. Within the assay, amplification of reference gene primers was used to estimate how many nucleated cells each sample contained. To quantify the absolute abundance of each unique TCRbeta CDR3 rearrangement, sequence reads were collapsed and filtered. For each sample, productive Simpson clonality was calculated as the square root of Simpson's diversity index over productive rearrangements. What TCRdb holds here is the immuneACCESS table cut down to in-frame rearrangements. Part of the clones is not present; checked against another copy, under half of the missing clones reflect an unresolved V gene, and the others are unexplained. That table supplies the V and J calls and clone size; D and trimming were determined from the DNA. The sample yields 150,000 to 200,000 clones; under 85% were counted once. The ten largest clones take up around 2.8% of the sample.

The TCR comes from a man between 70 and 80 years old with acute or convalescent COVID-19. The V and J segments used are TRBV11-3 and TRBJ2-5; TRBD2 lines up with 15 middle nucleotides. The specimen was peripheral blood. The CDR3 loop reads CASSEGLAGGRRQETQYF. The DNA reads TGTGCCAGCAGCGAGGGACTAGCGGGAGGTCGCCGCCAAGAGACCCAGTACTTC.